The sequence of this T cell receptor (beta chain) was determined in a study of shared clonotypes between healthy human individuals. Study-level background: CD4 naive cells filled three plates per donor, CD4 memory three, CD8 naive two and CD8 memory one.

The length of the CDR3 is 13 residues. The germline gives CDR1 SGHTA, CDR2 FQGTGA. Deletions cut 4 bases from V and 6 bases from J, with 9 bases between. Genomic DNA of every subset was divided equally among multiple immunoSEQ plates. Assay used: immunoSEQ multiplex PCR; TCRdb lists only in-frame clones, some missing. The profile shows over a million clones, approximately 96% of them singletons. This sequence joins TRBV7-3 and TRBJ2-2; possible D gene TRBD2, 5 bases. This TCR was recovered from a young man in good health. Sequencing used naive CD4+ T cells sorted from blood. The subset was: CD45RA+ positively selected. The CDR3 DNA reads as TGTGCCAGCAGCTCCCCCGGGGCCGGGGAGCTGTTTTTT. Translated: CASSSPGAGELFF.